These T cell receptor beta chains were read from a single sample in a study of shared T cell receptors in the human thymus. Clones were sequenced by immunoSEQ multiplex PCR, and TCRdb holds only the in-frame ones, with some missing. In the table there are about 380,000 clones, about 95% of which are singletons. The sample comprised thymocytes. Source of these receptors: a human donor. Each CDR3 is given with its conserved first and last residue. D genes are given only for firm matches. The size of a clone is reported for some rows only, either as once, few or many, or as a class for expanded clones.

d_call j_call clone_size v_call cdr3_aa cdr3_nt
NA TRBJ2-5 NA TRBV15 CATSKLQGYQETQYF TGTGCCACCAGCAAACTTCAGGGGTACCAAGAGACCCAGTACTTC
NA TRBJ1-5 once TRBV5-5 CASTQGLEGGNQPQHF TGTGCCAGCACCCAGGGGTTAGAGGGTGGCAATCAGCCCCAGCATTTT
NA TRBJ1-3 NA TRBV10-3 CAITGATSGNTIYF TGTGCCATCACGGGGGCGACCTCTGGAAACACCATATATTTT
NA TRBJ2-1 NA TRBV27 CASSPSVVVEYPPNNEQFF TGTGCCAGCAGTCCCTCCGTTGTGGTCGAGTACCCCCCCAACAATGAGCAGTTCTTC
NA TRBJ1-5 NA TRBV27 CASTTRGKPQHF TGTGCCAGCACGACAAGGGGCAAGCCCCAGCATTTT
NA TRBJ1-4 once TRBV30 CAWSVLEWRNEKLFF TGTGCCTGGAGTGTACTAGAGTGGCGGAATGAAAAACTGTTTTTT
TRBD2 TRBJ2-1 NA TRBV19 CASSAGTRVGDEQFF TGTGCCAGTAGTGCCGGGACTAGGGTCGGCGATGAGCAGTTCTTC
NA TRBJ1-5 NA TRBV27 CASSFGRPRENSNQPQHF TGTGCCAGCAGTTTTGGGCGCCCTCGGGAAAATAGCAATCAGCCCCAGCATTTT
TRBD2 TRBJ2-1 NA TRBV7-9 CASSLQREASNYNEQFF TGTGCCAGCAGCTTGCAGCGGGAGGCCTCTAACTACAATGAGCAGTTCTTC
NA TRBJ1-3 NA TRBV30 CAWSRKGGTGNTIYF TGTGCCTGGAGTAGGAAGGGGGGGACCGGAAACACCATATATTTT
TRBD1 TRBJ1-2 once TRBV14 CASSPRDRGLANYGYTF TGTGCCAGCAGCCCCCGAGACAGGGGGCTGGCTAACTATGGCTACACCTTC
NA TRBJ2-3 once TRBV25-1 CASSVGFSSTDTQYF TGTGCCAGCAGTGTAGGGTTCTCTAGCACAGATACGCAGTATTTT
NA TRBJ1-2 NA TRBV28 CASSPTFLTRTERGYTF TGTGCCAGCAGTCCCACATTTCTAACCCGGACGGAGAGGGGCTACACCTTC
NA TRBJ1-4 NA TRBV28 CASSPTVVNEKLFF TGTGCCAGCAGCCCGACAGTAGTAAATGAAAAACTGTTTTTT
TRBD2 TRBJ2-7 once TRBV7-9 CASSLVGGLAGYEQYF TGTGCCAGCAGCTTAGTTGGGGGACTAGCGGGTTACGAGCAGTACTTC
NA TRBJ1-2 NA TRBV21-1 CASSKKRVEGGYTF TGTGCCAGCAGCAAAAAAAGGGTCGAAGGCGGCTACACCTTC
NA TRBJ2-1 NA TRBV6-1 CASSAQAGFSYNEQFF TGTGCCAGCAGTGCGCAAGCGGGTTTCTCCTACAATGAGCAGTTCTTC
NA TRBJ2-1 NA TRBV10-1 CASSPGPGAPEQFF TGCGCCAGCAGTCCCGGGCCCGGGGCGCCTGAGCAGTTCTTC
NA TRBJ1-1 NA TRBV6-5 CASSYKGTGKTEAFF TGTGCCAGCAGTTATAAAGGCACAGGGAAAACTGAAGCTTTCTTT
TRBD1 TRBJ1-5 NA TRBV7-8 CASSLGQGGQPQHF TGTGCCAGCAGCTTAGGACAGGGGGGACAGCCCCAGCATTTT
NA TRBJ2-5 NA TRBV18 CASSPGAGGETQYF TGTGCCAGCTCACCAGGCGCCGGTGGTGAGACCCAGTACTTC
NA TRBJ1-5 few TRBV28 CASSFFFKQPQHF TGTGCCAGCAGTTTTTTCTTCAAGCAGCCCCAGCATTTT
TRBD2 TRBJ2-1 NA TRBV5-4 CASSFGLAIINEQFF TGTGCCAGCAGCTTTGGACTAGCGATTATCAATGAGCAGTTCTTC
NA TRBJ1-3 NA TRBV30 CAWGNRAGNTIYF TGTGCCTGGGGGAACAGGGCTGGAAACACCATATATTTT
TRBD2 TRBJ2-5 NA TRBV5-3 CASSLTSSETQYF TGTGCCAGCAGCCTGACTAGCAGTGAGACCCAGTACTTC
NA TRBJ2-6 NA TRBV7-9 CASSHFFRTSSSGANVLTF TGTGCCAGCAGCCACTTTTTTCGGACTTCTAGCTCTGGGGCCAACGTCCTGACTTTC
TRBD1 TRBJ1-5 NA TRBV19 CASSPNRDRGSSSNQPQHF TGTGCCAGTAGTCCTAACCGGGACAGGGGCTCTTCGAGCAATCAGCCCCAGCATTTT
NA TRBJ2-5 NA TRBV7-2 CASRPRGRTGPQETQYF TGTGCCAGCAGACCAAGGGGGAGAACAGGGCCCCAAGAGACCCAGTACTTC
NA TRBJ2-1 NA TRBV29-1 CSVEDEELSTPYNEQFF TGCAGCGTTGAAGACGAAGAACTATCGACCCCCTACAATGAGCAGTTCTTC
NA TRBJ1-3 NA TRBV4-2 CASSQVGGAASGNTIYF TGTGCCAGCAGCCAAGTAGGTGGGGCCGCCTCTGGAAACACCATATATTTT
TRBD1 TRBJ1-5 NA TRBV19 CASSPRGGQGPHSNQPQHF TGTGCCAGTAGTCCGAGGGGGGGACAGGGGCCTCATAGCAATCAGCCCCAGCATTTT
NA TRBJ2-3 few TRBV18 CASSPQCGRTSTDTQYF TGTGCCAGCTCACCACAATGTGGGCGGACTAGCACAGATACGCAGTATTTT
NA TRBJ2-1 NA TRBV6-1 CASAAGTYHNEQFF TGTGCCAGCGCAGCCGGGACTTACCACAATGAGCAGTTCTTC
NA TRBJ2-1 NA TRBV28 CASSLCTFRGYNEQFF TGTGCCAGCAGTTTATGCACTTTTCGCGGTTACAATGAGCAGTTCTTC
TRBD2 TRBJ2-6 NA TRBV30 CAWRLGGLGIRRRANVLTF TGTGCCTGGCGGCTCGGGGGACTAGGGATCCGGCGGAGGGCCAACGTCCTGACTTTC
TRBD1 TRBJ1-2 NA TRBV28 CASIISPQGTDANYGYTF TGTGCCAGCATAATTTCCCCCCAAGGGACAGACGCTAACTATGGCTACACCTTC
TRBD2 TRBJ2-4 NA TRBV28 CASRPLRGGRGAKNIQYF TGTGCCAGCAGACCTTTGCGGGGGGGGCGCGGGGCCAAAAACATTCAGTACTTC
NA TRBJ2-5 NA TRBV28 CASHPSKGVGGVWQEAQYF TGTGCCAGCCACCCTTCGAAGGGTGTGGGAGGTGTTTGGCAAGAGGCCCAGTACTTC
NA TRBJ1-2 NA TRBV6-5 CASRPPDTSYGYTF TGTGCCAGCAGGCCCCCGGACACCTCCTATGGCTACACCTTC
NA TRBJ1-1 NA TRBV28 CASSLRVLNTEAFF TGTGCCAGCAGTTTAAGGGTGTTGAACACTGAAGCTTTCTTT
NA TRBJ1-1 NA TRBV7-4 CASSSKTHLMGNTEAFF TGTGCCAGCAGCTCAAAGACGCATCTCATGGGGAACACTGAAGCTTTCTTT
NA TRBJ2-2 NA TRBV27 CASSLGESTNTGELFF TGTGCCAGCAGTTTAGGGGAATCTACCAACACCGGGGAGCTGTTTTTT
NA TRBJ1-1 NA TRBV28 CASSSPGASEAFF TGTGCCAGCAGTTCCCCGGGGGCCAGTGAAGCTTTCTTT
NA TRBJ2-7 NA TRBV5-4 CASSLEARTAAIYEQYF TGTGCCAGCAGCTTGGAAGCTAGGACAGCAGCGATCTACGAGCAGTACTTC
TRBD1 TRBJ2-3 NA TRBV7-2 CASSLDPNGTGSTDTQYF TGTGCCAGCAGCTTAGACCCTAATGGGACAGGGAGCACAGATACGCAGTATTTT
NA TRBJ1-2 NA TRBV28 CASSVPLGGYTF TGTGCCAGCAGCGTTCCTTTGGGCGGCTACACCTTC
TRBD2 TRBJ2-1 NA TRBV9 CASSVETGGRKDEQFF TGTGCCAGCAGCGTAGAAACTGGCGGGAGAAAGGATGAGCAGTTCTTC
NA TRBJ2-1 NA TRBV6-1 CASSEPYLRYNEQFF TGTGCCAGCAGTGAACCCTACCTACGCTACAATGAGCAGTTCTTC
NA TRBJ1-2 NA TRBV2 CASSPRSNYGYTF TGTGCCAGCAGTCCCCGGTCGAACTATGGCTACACCTTC